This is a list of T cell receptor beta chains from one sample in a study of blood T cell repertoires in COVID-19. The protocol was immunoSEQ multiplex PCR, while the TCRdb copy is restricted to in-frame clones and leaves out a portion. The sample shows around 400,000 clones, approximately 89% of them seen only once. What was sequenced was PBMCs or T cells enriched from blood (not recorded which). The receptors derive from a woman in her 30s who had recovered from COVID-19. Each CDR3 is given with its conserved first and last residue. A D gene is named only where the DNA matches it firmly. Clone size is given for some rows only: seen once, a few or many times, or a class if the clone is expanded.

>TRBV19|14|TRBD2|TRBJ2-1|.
CASRTSGTYNEQFF
TGTGCCAGTCGGACTAGCGGGACCTACAATGAGCAGTTCTTC
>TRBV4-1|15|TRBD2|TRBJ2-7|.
CASSQAVGREDEQYF
TGCGCCAGCAGCCAAGCAGTGGGGAGGGAAGACGAGCAGTACTTC
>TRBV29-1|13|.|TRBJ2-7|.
CSVRDSQRDEQYF
TGCAGCGTTAGGGACTCCCAACGGGACGAGCAGTACTTC
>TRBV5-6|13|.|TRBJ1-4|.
CASSGGRHEKLFF
TGTGCCAGCAGCGGGGGCCGGCATGAAAAACTGTTTTTT
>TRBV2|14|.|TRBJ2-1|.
CASSVRSGLDEQFF
TGTGCCAGCAGTGTGCGATCTGGTTTGGATGAGCAGTTCTTC
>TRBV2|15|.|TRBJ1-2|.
CASSSPRGVNYGYTF
TGTGCCAGCAGTTCCCCCAGGGGCGTAAACTATGGCTACACCTTC
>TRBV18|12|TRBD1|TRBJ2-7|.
CASSVTGFEQYF
TGTGCCAGCTCAGTGACAGGGTTCGAGCAGTACTTC
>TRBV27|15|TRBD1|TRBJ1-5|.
CASSFQGGDNQPQHF
TGTGCCAGCAGCTTTCAGGGGGGAGACAATCAGCCCCAGCATTTT
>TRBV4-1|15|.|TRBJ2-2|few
CASSHSQGLLGELFF
TGCGCCAGCAGCCATTCTCAGGGATTACTCGGGGAGCTGTTTTTT
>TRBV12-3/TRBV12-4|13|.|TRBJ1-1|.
CASSLFKNTEAFF
TGTGCCAGCAGTTTATTTAAGAACACTGAAGCTTTCTTT
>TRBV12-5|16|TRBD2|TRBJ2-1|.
CASGGPAGDLDGEQFF
TGTGCTAGTGGTGGACCAGCGGGAGACTTGGACGGTGAGCAGTTCTTC
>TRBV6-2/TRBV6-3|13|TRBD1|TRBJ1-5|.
CASSRRGHQPQHF
TGTGCCAGCAGCCGCAGGGGGCATCAGCCCCAGCATTTT
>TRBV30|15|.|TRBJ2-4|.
CAWMLAGLDKNIQYF
TGTGCCTGGATGCTAGCCGGGTTGGACAAAAACATTCAGTACTTC
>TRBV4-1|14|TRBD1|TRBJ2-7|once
CASSHRTGLREQYF
TGCGCCAGCAGCCACAGGACAGGGCTGCGCGAGCAGTACTTC
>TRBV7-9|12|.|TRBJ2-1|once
CASSSLSNEQFF
TGTGCCAGCAGCTCTCTGTCCAATGAGCAGTTCTTC
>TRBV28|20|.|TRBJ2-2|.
CASSLFGVPRENANTGELFF
TGTGCCAGCAGTTTATTCGGGGTCCCAAGGGAAAACGCGAACACCGGGGAGCTGTTTTTT
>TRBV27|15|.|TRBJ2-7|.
CASSLSGLGDYEQYF
TGTGCCAGCAGTTTATCAGGACTTGGTGACTACGAGCAGTACTTC
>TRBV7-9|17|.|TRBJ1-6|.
CASSLGRGSSYNSPLHF
TGTGCCAGCAGCTTGGGCCGCGGGAGCTCCTATAATTCACCCCTCCACTTT
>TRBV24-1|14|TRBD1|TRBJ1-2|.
CATSGGQGNYGYTF
TGTGCCACCAGTGGGGGACAGGGAAACTATGGCTACACCTTC
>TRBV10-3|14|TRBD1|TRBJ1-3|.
CASGQGALRNTIYF
TGTGCCTCGGGACAGGGGGCTTTGAGAAACACCATATATTTT
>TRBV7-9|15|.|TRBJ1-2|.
CASSLEEQSIYGYTF
TGTGCCAGCAGCTTAGAGGAGCAGTCGATCTATGGCTACACCTTC
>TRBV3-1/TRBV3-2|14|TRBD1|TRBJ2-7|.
CASSRGQGSYEQYF
TGTGCCAGCAGCCGGGGACAGGGATCCTACGAGCAGTACTTC
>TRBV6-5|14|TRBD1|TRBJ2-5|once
CASTRGRIGETQYF
TGTGCCTCGACGAGGGGGCGAATTGGAGAGACCCAGTACTTC
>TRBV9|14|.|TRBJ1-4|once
CASTRGDNDEKLFF
TGTGCCAGCACACGAGGGGACAACGATGAAAAACTGTTTTTT
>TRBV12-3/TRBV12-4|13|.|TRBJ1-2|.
CASRDRANYGYTF
TGTGCCAGCAGAGACCGGGCTAACTATGGCTACACCTTC
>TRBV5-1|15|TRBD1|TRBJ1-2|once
CASSHSMDRGSAYTF
TGCGCCAGCAGCCATTCCATGGACAGGGGCTCGGCCTACACCTTC